This entry features one T cell receptor beta chain sequence. This specimen comes from a study of blood T cell repertoires in COVID-19. Overall study context: PBMCs, B-cell-depleted T cells, or T cells were the source of the cDNA or gDNA that made up the material.

Using immunoSEQ multiplex PCR, the repertoire was profiled, and TCRdb retains in-frame clones only, with some absent. The table records 60,000 to 90,000 clones, about 73% of them present only once. The CDR3 has 14 amino acids. Germline trimming cut 4 bases from V and 6 bases from J; bases unmatched to any gene: 4. Per germline, CDR1 ENHRY and CDR2 SYGVKD. The origin of this receptor is a man aged 55 to 70 with acute or convalescent COVID-19. V gene TRBV10-3 combines with J gene TRBJ2-1; 9 bases are a match to TRBD1. The sequencing sample was made of peripheral blood. CDR3 DNA sequence: TGTGCCATCAGTGTTGGACAGGGGAGCAATGAGCAGTTCTTC. Amino acid sequence: CAISVGQGSNEQFF.